This T cell receptor (beta chain) was identified in a study of T cells in Graves' hyperthyroidism and ophthalmopathy. Amplification targeted TCR beta CDR3 regions from RNA transcripts. TCR CDR3 regions were first amplified by RT-PCR with HTBI primers. TCRdb reanalysed the multiplex PCR reads using MiXCR and keeps one entry per CDR3 protein. The sample lists 310,000 or so distinct CDR3 sequences; about 17% were seen once. Germline lookup yields CDR1 SGDLS and CDR2 YYNGEE. V lost 3 bases, J lost 2 bases, and 8 bases lay in between. This CDR3 is 13 amino acids long. This clonotype appeared a few times. The origin of this receptor is a woman in her fifties or sixties with Graves' ophthalmopathy. The chain carries TRBV9 and TRBJ1-2; D ambiguous. Input material: blood. The CDR3 region is CASSGGFNYGYTF. CDR3 DNA: TGTGCCAGCAGCGGGGGTTTCAACTATGGCTACACCTTC.